One sample yielded the 3 T cell receptor beta chains listed below, sequenced in a study of T cells in Graves' hyperthyroidism and ophthalmopathy. RNA transcripts gave rise to amplified TCR beta CDR3 regions. During a first-round RT-PCR of the TCR CDR3, the HTBI primer set was used. TCRdb passed the multiplex PCR reads through MiXCR, listing each CDR3 protein once. The top ten clones hold about 20% of a sample with hundreds of thousands of distinct CDR3 sequences, 16% of them seen once. The specimen sequenced was blood. These receptors were obtained from a woman younger than 35 with Graves' hyperthyroidism.

This clonotype has just a few counts. DNA for the CDR3: TGTGCCAGCAGTGAACCCTTCCCAGAGACCCAGTACTTC. Translated: CASSEPFPETQYF. The chain carries TRBV25-1 and TRBJ2-5; D uncertain. Germline V lookup: CDR1 MGHDK, CDR2 SYGVNS. The CDR3 is 13 amino acids. The V gene lost 2 bases and the J gene lost 4 bases, with 8 bases spanning the gap.

This clonotype was recorded many times. The chain uses TRBV20-1 and TRBJ1-2; a weak D match, TRBD1 (5 bases). Germline V CDR1 and CDR2: DFQATT, SNEGSKA (reference sequence). Trimming removed 0 bases at V and 3 bases at J, with 5 bases between. The CDR3 extends over 12 amino acids. Here the CDR3 reads CSARDRDYGYTF. DNA for the CDR3: TGCAGTGCTAGAGACAGGGACTATGGCTACACCTTC.

In this sample, this clonotype turned up many times. V usage is TRBV12-3 or TRBV12-4 and J usage is TRBJ2-3; possibly TRBD2 for D (6 bases). The CDR3 is made up of 14 amino acids. The V gene lost 5 bases and the J gene lost 2 bases, with 11 bases spanning the gap. This CDR3 is CASSPGGNTDTQYF. CDR3 DNA sequence: TGTGCCAGCAGTCCCGGGGGTAACACAGATACGCAGTATTTT.